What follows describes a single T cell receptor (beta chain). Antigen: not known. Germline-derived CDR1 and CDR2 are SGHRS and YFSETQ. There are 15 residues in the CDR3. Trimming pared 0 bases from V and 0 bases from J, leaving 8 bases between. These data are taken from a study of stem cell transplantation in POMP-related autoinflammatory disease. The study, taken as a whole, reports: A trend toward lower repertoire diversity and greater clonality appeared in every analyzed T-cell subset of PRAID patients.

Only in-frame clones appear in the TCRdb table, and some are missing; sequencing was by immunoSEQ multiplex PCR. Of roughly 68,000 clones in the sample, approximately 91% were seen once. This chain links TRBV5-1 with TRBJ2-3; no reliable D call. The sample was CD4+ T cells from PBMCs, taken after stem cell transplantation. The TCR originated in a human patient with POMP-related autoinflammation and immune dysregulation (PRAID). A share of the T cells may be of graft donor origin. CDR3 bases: TGCGCCAGCAGCTTGGACTCTTTTAGCACAGATACGCAGTATTTT. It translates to CASSLDSFSTDTQYF.